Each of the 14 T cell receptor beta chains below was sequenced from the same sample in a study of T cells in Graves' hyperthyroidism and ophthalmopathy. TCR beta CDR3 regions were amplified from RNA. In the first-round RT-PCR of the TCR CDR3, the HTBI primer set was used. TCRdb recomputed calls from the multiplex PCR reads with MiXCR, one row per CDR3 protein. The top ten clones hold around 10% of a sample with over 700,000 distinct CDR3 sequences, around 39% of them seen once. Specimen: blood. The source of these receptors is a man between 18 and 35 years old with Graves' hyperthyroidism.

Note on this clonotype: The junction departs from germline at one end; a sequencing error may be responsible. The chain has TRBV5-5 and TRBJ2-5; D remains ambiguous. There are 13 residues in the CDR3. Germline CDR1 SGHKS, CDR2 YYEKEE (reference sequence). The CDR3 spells CASSQWVVETQYF. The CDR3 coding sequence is TGCGCCAGCAGCCAATGGGTCGTTGAGACCCAGTACTTC.

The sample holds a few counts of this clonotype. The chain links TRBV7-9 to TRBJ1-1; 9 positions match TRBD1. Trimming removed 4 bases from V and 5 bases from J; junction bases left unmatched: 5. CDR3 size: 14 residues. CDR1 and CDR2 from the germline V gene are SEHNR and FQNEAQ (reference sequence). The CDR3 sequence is CASSSTGGETEAFF. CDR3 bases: TGTGCCAGCAGCTCGACAGGGGGGGAGACTGAAGCTTTCTTT.

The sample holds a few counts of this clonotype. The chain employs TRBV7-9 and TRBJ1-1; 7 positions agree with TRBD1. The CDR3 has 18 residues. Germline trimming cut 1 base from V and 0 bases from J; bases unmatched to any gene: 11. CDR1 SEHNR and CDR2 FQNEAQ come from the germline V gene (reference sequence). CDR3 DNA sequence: TGTGCCAGCAGCTTAGGGCGGGACAGATCAATAATGAACACTGAAGCTTTCTTT. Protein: CASSLGRDRSIMNTEAFF.

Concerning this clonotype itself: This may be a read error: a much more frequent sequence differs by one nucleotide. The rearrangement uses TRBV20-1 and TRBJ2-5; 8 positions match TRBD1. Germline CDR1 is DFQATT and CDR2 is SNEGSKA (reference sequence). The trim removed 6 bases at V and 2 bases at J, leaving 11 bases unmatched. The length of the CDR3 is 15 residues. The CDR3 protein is CSAATGQGHQETQYF. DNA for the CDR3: TGCAGTGCCGCGACAGGACAGGGACATCAAGAGACCCAGTACTTC.

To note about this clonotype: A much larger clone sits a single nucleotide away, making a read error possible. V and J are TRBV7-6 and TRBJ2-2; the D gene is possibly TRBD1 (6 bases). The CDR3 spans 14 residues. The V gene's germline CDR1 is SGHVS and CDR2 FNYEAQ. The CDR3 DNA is TGTGCCAGCAGACGACAGGCTACCACCGGGGAGCTGCTTTTT. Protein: CASRRQATTGELLF.

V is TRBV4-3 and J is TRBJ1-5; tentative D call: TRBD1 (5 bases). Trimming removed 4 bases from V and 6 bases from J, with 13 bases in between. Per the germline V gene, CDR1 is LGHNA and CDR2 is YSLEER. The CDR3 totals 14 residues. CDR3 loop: CASSPRGLSQPQHF. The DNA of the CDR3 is TGCGCCAGCAGCCCACGGGGGTTAAGTCAGCCCCAGCATTTT.

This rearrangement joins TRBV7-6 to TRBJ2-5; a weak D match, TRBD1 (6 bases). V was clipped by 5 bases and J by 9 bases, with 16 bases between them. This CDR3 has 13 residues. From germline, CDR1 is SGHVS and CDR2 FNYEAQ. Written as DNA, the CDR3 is TGTGCCAGCAGCCCCGACAGGAATCAGCCCCAGTACTTC. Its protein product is CASSPDRNQPQYF.

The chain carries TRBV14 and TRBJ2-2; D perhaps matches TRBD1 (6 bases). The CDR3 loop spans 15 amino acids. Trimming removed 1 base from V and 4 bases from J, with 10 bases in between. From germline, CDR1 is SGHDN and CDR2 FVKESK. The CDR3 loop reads CASSQVQGITGELFF. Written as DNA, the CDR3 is TGTGCCAGCAGCCAAGTCCAGGGGATCACCGGGGAGCTGTTTTTT.

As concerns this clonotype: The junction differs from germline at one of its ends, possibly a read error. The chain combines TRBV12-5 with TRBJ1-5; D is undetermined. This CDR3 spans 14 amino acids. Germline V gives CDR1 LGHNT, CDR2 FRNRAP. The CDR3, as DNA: TGTGCTAGTGATTTGGGGATGGGCAATCAGCCCCAGCATTTT. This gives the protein CASDLGMGNQPQHF.

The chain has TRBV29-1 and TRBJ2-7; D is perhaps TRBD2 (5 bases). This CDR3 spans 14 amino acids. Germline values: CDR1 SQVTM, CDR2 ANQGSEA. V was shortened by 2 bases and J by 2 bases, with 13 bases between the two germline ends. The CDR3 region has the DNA TGCAGCGTTGAAACGCCGGACGGGGCCTACGAGCAGTACTTC. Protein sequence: CSVETPDGAYEQYF.

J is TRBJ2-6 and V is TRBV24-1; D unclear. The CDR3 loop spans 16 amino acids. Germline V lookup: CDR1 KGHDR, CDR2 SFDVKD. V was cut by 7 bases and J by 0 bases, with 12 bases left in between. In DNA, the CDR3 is TGTGCCACCAGCGTTGAACTGGGCTCTGGGGCCAACGTCCTGACTTTC. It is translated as CATSVELGSGANVLTF.

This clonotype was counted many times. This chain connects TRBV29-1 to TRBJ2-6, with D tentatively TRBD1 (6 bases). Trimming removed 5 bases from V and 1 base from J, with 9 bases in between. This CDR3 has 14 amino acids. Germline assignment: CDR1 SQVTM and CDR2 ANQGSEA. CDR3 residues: CSVLGASGANVLTF. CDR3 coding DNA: TGCAGCGTTCTGGGGGCGTCTGGGGCCAACGTCCTGACTTTC.

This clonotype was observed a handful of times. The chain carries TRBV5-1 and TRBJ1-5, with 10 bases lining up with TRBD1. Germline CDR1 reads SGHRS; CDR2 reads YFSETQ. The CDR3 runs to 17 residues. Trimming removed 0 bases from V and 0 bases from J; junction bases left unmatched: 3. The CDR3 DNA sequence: TGCGCCAGCAGCTTGGGGGACAGGGGTTATAGCAATCAGCCCCAGCATTTT. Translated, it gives CASSLGDRGYSNQPQHF.

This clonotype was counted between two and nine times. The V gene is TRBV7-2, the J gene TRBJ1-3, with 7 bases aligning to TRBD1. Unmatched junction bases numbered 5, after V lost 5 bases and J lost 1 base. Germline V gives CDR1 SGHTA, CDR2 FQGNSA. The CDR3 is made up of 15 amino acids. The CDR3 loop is CASSGGQPSGNTIYF. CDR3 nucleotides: TGTGCCAGCAGCGGGGGACAGCCTTCTGGAAACACCATATATTTT. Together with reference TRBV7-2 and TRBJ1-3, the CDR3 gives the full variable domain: GAGVSQSPSNKVTEKGKDVELRCDPISGHTALYWYRQSLGQGLEFLIYFQGNSAPDKSGLPSDRFSAERTGGSVSTLTIQRTQQEDSAVYLCASSGGQPSGNTIYFGEGSWLTVV.